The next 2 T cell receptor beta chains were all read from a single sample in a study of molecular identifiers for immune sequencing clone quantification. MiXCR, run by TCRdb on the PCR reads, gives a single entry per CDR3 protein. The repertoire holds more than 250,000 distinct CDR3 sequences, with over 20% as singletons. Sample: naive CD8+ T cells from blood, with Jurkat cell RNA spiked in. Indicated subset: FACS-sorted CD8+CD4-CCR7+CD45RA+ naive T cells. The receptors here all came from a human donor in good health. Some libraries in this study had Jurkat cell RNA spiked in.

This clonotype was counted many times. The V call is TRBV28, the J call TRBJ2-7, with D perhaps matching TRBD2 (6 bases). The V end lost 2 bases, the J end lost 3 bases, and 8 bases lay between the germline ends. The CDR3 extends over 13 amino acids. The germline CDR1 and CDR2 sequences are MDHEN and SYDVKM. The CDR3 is CASSLPGLYEQYF. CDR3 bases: TGTGCCAGCAGTTTACCGGGACTCTACGAGCAGTACTTC.

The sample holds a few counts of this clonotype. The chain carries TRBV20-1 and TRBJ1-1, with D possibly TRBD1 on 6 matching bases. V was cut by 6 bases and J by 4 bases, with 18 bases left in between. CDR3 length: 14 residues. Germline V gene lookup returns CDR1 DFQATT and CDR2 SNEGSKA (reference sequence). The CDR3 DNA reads TGCAGTGCCACGGCCGACAGGAGGATCACTGAAGCTTTCTTT. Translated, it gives CSATADRRITEAFF.